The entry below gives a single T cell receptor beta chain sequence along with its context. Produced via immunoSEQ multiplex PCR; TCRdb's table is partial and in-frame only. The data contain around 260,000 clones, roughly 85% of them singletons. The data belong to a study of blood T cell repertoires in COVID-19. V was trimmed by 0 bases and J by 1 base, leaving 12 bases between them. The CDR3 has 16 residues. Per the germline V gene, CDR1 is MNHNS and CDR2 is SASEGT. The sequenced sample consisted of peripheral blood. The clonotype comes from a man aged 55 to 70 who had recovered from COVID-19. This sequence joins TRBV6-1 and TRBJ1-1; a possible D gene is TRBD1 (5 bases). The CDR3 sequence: CASSEAWGRGNTEAFF. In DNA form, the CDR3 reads TGTGCCAGCAGTGAAGCCTGGGGCAGAGGGAACACTGAAGCTTTCTTT.